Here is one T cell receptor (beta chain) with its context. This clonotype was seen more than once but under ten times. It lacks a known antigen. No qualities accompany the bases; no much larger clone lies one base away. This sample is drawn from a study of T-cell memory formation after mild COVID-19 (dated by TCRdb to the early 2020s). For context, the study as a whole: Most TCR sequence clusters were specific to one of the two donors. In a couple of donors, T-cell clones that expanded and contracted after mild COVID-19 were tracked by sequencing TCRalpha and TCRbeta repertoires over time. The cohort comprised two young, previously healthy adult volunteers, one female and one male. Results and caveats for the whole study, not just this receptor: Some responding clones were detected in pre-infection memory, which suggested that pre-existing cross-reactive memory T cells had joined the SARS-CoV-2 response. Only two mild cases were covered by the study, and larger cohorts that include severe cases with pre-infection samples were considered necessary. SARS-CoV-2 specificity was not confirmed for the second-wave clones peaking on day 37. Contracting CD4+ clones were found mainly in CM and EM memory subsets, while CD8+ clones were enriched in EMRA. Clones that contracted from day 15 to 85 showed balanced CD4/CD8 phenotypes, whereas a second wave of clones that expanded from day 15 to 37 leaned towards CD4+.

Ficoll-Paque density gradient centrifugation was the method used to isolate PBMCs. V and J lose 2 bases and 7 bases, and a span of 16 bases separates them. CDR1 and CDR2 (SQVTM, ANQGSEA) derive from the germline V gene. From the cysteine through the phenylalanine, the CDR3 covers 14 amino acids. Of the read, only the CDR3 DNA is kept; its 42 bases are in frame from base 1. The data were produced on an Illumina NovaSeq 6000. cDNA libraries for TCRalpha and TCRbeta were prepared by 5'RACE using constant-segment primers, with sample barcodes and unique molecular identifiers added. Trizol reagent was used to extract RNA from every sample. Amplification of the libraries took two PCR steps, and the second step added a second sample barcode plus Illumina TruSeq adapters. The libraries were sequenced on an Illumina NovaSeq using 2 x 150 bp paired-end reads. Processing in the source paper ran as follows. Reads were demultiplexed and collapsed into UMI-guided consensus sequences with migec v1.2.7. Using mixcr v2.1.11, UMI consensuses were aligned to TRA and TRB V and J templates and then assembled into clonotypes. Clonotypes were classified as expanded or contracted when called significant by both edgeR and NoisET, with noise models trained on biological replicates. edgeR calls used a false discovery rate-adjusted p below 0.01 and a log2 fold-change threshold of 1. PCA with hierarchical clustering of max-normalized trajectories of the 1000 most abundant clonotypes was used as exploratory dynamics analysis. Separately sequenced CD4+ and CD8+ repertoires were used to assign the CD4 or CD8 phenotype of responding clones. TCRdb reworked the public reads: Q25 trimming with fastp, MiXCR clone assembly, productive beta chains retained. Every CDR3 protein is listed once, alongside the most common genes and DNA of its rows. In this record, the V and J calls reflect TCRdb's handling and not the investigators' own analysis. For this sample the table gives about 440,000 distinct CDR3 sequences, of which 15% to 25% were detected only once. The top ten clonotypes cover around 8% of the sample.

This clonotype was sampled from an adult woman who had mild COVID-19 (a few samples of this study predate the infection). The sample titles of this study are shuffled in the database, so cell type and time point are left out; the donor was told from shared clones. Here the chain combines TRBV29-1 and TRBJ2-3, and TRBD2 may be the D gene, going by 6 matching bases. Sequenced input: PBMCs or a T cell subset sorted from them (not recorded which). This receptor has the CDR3 CSVEWPAGRNTQYF. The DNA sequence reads TGCAGCGTTGAATGGCCAGCGGGTAGAAATACGCAGTATTTT.